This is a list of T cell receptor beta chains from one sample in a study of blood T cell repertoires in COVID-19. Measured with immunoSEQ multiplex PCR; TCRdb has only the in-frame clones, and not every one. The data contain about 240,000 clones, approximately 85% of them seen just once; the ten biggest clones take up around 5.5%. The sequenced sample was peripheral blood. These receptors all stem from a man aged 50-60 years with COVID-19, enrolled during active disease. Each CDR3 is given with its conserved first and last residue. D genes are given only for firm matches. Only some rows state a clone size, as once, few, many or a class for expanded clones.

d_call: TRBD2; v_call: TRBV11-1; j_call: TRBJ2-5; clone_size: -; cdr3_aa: CASSLRGGFQETQYF; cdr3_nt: TGTGCCAGCAGCTTACGGGGGGGTTTCCAAGAGACCCAGTACTTC
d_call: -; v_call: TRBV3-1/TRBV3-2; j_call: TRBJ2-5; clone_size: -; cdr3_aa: CASSQDHTQYF; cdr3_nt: TGTGCCAGCAGCCAAGACCATACCCAGTACTTC
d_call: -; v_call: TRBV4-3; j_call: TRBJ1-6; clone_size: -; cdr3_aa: CASSQDWPGRANSPLHF; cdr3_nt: TGCGCCAGCAGCCAAGATTGGCCCGGGAGAGCCAATTCACCCCTCCACTTT
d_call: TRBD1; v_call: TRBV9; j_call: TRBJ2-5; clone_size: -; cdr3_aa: CASSTGQAAKTQYF; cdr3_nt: TGTGCCAGCAGCACGGGACAGGCGGCGAAGACCCAGTACTTC
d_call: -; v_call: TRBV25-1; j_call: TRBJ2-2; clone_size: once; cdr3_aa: CASSYGTSTGELFF; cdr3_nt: TGTGCCAGCAGTTACGGGACAAGCACCGGGGAGCTGTTTTTT
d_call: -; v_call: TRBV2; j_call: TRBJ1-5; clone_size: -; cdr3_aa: CASSEGTYGNQPQHF; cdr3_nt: TGTGCCAGCAGTGAAGGGACATATGGCAATCAGCCCCAGCATTTT
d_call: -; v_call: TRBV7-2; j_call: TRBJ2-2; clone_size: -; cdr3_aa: CASSLYGAGELFF; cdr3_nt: TGTGCCAGCAGCCTTTACGGGGCCGGGGAGCTGTTTTTT
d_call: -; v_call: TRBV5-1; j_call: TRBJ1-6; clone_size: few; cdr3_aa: CASSLAGAKNSPLHF; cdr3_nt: TGCGCCAGCAGTTTAGCAGGGGCTAAGAATTCACCCCTCCACTTT
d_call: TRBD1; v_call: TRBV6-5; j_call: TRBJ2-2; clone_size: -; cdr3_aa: CATQRTGNTGELFF; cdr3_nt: TGTGCCACCCAACGGACAGGAAACACCGGGGAGCTGTTTTTT
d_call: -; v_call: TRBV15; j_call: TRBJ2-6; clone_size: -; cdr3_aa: CATSTKDRFRSGANVLTF; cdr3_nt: TGTGCCACCAGCACCAAAGACAGGTTCCGCTCTGGGGCCAACGTCCTGACTTTC
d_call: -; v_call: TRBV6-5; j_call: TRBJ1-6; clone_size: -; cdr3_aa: CASSLQAPHSPLHF; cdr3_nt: TGTGCCAGCAGTCTACAGGCCCCTCATTCACCCCTCCACTTT
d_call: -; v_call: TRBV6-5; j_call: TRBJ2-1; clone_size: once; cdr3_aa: CASRAYGEQFF; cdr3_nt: TGTGCCAGCAGAGCCTATGGTGAGCAGTTCTTC
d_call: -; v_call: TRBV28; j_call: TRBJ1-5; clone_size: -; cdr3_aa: CASTRSNQPQHF; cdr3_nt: TGTGCCAGCACACGGAGCAATCAGCCCCAGCATTTT
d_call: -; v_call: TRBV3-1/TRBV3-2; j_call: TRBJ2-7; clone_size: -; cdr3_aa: CASGPGKGQYF; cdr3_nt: TGTGCCAGCGGGCCCGGGAAGGGGCAGTACTTC
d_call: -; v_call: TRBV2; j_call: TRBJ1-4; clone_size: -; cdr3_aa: CASSGSGVEKLFF; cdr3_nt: TGTGCCAGCAGTGGGTCGGGGGTCGAAAAACTGTTTTTT
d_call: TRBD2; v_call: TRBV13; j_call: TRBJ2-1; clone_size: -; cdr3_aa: CASRPSGTNEQFF; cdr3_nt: TGTGCCAGCAGGCCTAGCGGGACCAATGAGCAGTTCTTC
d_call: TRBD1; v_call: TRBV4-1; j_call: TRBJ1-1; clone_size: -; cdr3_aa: CASSQADRANTEAFF; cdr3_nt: TGCGCCAGCAGCCAAGCGGACAGGGCGAACACTGAAGCTTTCTTT
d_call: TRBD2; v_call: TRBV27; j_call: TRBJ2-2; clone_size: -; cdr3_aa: CASSGLAGGELFF; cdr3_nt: TGTGCCAGCAGTGGGCTAGCGGGCGGGGAGCTGTTTTTT
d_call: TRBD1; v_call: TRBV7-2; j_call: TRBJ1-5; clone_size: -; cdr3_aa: CASSIDRAQPQHF; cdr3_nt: TGTGCCAGCAGCATAGACAGGGCTCAGCCCCAGCATTTT
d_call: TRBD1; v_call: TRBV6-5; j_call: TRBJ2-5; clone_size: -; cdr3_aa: CASRAGGRETQYF; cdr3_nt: TGTGCCAGCAGAGCAGGGGGCAGAGAGACCCAGTACTTC
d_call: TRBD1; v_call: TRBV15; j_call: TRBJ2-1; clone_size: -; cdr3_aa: CATSRDWGQGKIGQFF; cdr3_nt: TGTGCCACCAGCAGAGATTGGGGACAGGGAAAGATTGGGCAGTTCTTC
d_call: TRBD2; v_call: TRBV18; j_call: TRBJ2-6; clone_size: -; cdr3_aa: CASSPRGGSTSGANVLTF; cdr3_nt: TGTGCCAGCTCACCAAGGGGCGGGAGTACCTCTGGGGCCAACGTCCTGACTTTC
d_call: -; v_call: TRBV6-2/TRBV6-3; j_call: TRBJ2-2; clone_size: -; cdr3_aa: CASSYLQGGTGELFF; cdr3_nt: TGTGCCAGCAGTTATCTCCAGGGGGGCACCGGGGAGCTGTTTTTT
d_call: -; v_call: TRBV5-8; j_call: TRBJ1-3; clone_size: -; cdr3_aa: CASSNRESAGNTIYF; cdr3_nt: TGTGCCAGCAGCAACAGGGAGTCTGCTGGAAACACCATATATTTT
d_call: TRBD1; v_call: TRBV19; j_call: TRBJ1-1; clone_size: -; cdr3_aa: CASSIRGGEAFF; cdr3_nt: TGTGCCAGTAGTATTAGAGGGGGCGAAGCTTTCTTT
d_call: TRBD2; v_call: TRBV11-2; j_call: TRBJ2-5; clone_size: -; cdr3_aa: CASSFLSGVETQYF; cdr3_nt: TGTGCCAGCAGCTTTCTGAGCGGGGTAGAGACCCAGTACTTC
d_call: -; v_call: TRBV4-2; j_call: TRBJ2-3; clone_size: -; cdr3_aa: CASSQEAVKVDTQYF; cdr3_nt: TGTGCCAGCAGCCAAGAAGCGGTTAAGGTAGATACGCAGTATTTT
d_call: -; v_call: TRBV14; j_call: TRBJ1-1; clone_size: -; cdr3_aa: CASGGGTEAFF; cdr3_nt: TGTGCCAGCGGAGGAGGAACTGAAGCTTTCTTT
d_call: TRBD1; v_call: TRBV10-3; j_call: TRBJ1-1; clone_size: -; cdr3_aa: CAITAGTGDTEAFF; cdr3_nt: TGTGCCATCACGGCGGGGACAGGGGACACTGAAGCTTTCTTT
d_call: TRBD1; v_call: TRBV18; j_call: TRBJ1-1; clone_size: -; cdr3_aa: CASSPQTGTESLEAFF; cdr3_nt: TGTGCCAGCTCACCACAAACCGGGACAGAGAGCCTTGAAGCTTTCTTT
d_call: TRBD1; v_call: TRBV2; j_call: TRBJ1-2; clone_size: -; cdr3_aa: CASRGQGLYGYTF; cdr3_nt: TGTGCCAGCAGGGGACAGGGTCTCTATGGCTACACCTTC
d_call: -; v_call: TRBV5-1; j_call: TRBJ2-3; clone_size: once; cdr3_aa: CASSLGQGGTDTQYF; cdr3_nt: TGCGCCAGCAGCTTGGGGCAGGGTGGCACAGATACGCAGTATTTT
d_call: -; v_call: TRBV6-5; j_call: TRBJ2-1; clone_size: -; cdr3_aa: CASLRRDEQFF; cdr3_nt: TGTGCCAGCCTCCGGCGGGACGAGCAGTTCTTC